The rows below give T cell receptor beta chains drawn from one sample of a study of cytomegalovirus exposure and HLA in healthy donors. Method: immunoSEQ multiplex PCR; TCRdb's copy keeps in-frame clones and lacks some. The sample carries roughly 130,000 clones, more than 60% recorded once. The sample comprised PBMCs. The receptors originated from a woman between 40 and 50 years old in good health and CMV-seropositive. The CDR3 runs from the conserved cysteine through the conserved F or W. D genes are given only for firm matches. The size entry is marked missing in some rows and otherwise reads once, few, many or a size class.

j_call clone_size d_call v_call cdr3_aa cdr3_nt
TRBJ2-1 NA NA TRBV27 CASSWRDWQFF TGTGCCAGCAGTTGGCGGGATTGGCAGTTCTTC
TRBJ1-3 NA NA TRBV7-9 CASSRGAPNTIYF TGTGCCAGCAGCCGCGGCGCCCCAAACACCATATATTTT
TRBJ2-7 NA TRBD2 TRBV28 CASSPNYSGASYEQYF TGTGCCAGCAGTCCCAATTATAGCGGGGCGTCCTACGAGCAGTACTTC
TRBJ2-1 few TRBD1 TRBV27 CASSLKGTGGLSEQFF TGTGCCAGCAGTTTAAAGGGGACAGGGGGCTTAAGTGAGCAGTTCTTC
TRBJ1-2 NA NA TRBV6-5 CASTQGRGGYGYTF TGTGCCAGCACCCAAGGCAGGGGAGGGTACGGCTACACCTTC
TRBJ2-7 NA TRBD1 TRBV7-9 CASSPGQGYEQYF TGCGCCAGCAGCCCCGGACAGGGCTACGAGCAGTACTTC
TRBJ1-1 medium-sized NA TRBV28 CASSLGDRVTEAFF TGTGCCAGCAGTTTAGGCGATCGGGTGACTGAAGCTTTCTTT
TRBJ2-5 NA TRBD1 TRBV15 CATSRDPTGGGQETQYF TGTGCCACCAGCAGAGATCCGACAGGGGGCGGTCAAGAGACCCAGTACTTC
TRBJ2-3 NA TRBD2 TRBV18 CASSPLSGTSGRSRTDTQYF TGTGCCAGCTCACCACTCTCCGGGACTAGCGGGAGGTCACGCACAGATACGCAGTATTTT
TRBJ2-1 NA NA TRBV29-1 CSEQTDSSYNEQFF TGCAGCGAACAGACAGACAGCTCCTACAATGAGCAGTTCTTC
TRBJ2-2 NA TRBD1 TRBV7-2 CASSRRQGVTNTGELFF TGTGCCAGCAGCCGGCGACAGGGCGTCACGAACACCGGGGAGCTGTTTTTT
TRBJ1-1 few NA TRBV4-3 CASSQERGGLLNTEAFF TGCGCCAGCAGCCAAGAGAGGGGGGGGCTCCTGAACACTGAAGCTTTCTTT
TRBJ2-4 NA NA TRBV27 CASKTTELAKNIQYF TGTGCCAGCAAGACTACGGAGCTAGCCAAAAACATTCAGTACTTC
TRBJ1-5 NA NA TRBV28 CASSPTGTQNQPQHF TGTGCCAGCAGCCCCACCGGGACTCAAAATCAGCCCCAGCATTTT
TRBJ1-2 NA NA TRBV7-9 CASSFVGGGVGYTF TGTGCCAGCAGCTTTGTGGGGGGAGGAGTTGGCTACACCTTC
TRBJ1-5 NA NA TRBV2 CASKVSGSNQPQHF TGTGCCAGCAAGGTTTCAGGGAGCAATCAGCCCCAGCATTTT
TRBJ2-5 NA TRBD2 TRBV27 CASSFRTSGRQGGQETQYF TGTGCCAGCAGTTTTCGGACTAGCGGGCGTCAGGGGGGACAAGAGACCCAGTACTTC
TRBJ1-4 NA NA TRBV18 CASSGDGEKLFF TGTGCCAGCTCGGGCGACGGTGAAAAACTGTTTTTT
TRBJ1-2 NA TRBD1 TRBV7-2 CASSLAARGGQNYGYTF TGTGCCAGCAGCTTAGCGGCCCGAGGGGGCCAGAACTATGGCTACACCTTC
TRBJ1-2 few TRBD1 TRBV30 CAWAAWDRGKGYTF TGTGCCTGGGCCGCATGGGACAGGGGAAAAGGCTACACCTTC
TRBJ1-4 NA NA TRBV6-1 CASSPQPGTNEKLFF TGTGCCAGCAGTCCCCAACCGGGGACTAATGAAAAACTGTTTTTT
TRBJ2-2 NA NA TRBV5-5 CASSRGGGPGELFF TGTGCCAGCAGCCGCGGAGGGGGCCCCGGGGAGCTGTTTTTT
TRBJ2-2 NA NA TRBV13 CASSLGPAAANTGELFF TGTGCCAGCAGCTTAGGCCCAGCGGCCGCTAACACCGGGGAGCTGTTTTTT
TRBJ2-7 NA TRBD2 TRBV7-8 CASSLVAGVYEQYF TGTGCCAGCAGCTTAGTAGCGGGAGTCTACGAGCAGTACTTC
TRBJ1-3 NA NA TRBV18 CASSPNRGNGNTIYF TGTGCCAGCTCACCAAATAGGGGGAACGGAAACACCATATATTTT
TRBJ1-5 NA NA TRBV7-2 CASSFRGLDSNQPQHF TGTGCCAGCAGCTTTAGAGGGCTGGATAGCAATCAGCCCCAGCATTTT
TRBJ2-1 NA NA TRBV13 CASSQEGGGPHNEQFF TGTGCCAGCAGTCAGGAGGGGGGAGGGCCCCACAATGAGCAGTTCTTC
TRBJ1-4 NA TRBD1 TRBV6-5 CASSYGQGAGEKLFF TGTGCCAGCAGTTACGGTCAGGGGGCTGGTGAAAAACTGTTTTTT
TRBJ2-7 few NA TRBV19 CASSPGMAPEQYF TGTGCCAGTAGTCCCGGGATGGCACCCGAGCAGTACTTC
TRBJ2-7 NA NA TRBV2 CASIKQGIRRDAVEQYF TGTGCCAGCATTAAACAGGGGATTAGGCGGGATGCGGTGGAGCAGTACTTC
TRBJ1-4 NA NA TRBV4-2 CASSQEPYRSTNEKLFF TGTGCCAGCAGCCAAGAACCGTACAGGTCCACAAATGAAAAACTGTTTTTT
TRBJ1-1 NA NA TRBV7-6 CASSLGGSRVTEAFF TGTGCCAGCAGCTTAGGCGGTAGCAGGGTTACTGAAGCTTTCTTT
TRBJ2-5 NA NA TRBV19 CASSKNPMTNPGTQYF TGTGCCAGTAGTAAGAACCCGATGACAAATCCAGGGACCCAGTACTTC
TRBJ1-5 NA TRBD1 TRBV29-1 CSVEVRKGGASNQPQHF TGCAGCGTCGAGGTTAGAAAAGGGGGCGCGAGCAATCAGCCCCAGCATTTT
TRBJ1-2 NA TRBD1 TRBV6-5 CASSPTGHYGYTF TGTGCCAGCAGTCCGACAGGGCATTATGGCTACACCTTC
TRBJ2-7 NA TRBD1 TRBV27 CASSSTGAPSYEQYF TGTGCCAGCAGTTCCACAGGGGCTCCGTCCTACGAGCAGTACTTC
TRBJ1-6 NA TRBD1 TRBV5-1 CASRNRDSSNSPLHF TGCGCCAGCAGAAACCGGGACAGCTCTAATTCACCCCTCCACTTT
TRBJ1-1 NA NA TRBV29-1 CSVARTMNTEAFF TGCAGCGTTGCGCGGACAATGAACACTGAAGCTTTCTTT
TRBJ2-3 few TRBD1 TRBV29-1 CSGRQGSADTQYF TGCAGCGGCCGACAGGGGTCAGCAGATACGCAGTATTTT
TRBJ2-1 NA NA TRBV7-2 CASSNPRDEQFF TGTGCCAGCAGCAACCCCAGGGATGAGCAGTTCTTC
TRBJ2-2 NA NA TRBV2 CASSQNGGTGELFF TGTGCCAGCAGTCAAAACGGAGGCACCGGGGAGCTGTTTTTT
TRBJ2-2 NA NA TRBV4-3 CASSQEGGTTGELFF TGCGCCAGCAGCCAAGAGGGGGGTACGACCGGGGAGCTGTTTTTT
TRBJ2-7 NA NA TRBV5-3 CARSRGLRRSEQYF TGTGCCAGAAGCCGGGGACTTAGAAGGAGCGAGCAGTACTTC
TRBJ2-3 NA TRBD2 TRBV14 CASSQDGRLANVTQYF TGTGCCAGCAGCCAAGATGGGCGACTAGCGAACGTTACGCAGTATTTT
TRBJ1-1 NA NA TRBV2 CASSGQPNTEAFF TGTGCCAGCTCTGGACAACCTAACACTGAAGCTTTCTTT
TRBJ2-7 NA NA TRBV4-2 CASSQESQGDFYEQYF TGTGCCAGCAGCCAAGAGAGTCAGGGGGACTTCTACGAGCAGTACTTC
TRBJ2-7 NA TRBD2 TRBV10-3 CASSGTHYEQYF TGTGCCAGTAGCGGGACCCACTACGAGCAGTACTTC
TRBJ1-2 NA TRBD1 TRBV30 CAWRHYLQGVDGYTF TGTGCCTGGAGACACTACTTACAGGGGGTGGATGGCTACACCTTC
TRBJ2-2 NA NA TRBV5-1 CASSLVQGSIGELFF TGCGCCAGCAGCTTGGTGCAGGGGTCGATCGGGGAGCTGTTTTTT
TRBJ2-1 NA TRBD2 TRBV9 CASSTVAGVYNEQFF TGTGCCAGCAGCACCGTAGCGGGGGTTTACAATGAGCAGTTCTTC
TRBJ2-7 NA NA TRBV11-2 CASTQGDVTYEQYF TGTGCCAGCACCCAGGGCGACGTTACCTACGAGCAGTACTTC
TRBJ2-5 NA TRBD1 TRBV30 CAWSVLSTGEETQYF TGTGCCTGGAGTGTACTATCGACAGGGGAAGAGACCCAGTACTTC
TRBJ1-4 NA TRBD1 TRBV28 CASSPPDRASNEKLFF TGTGCCAGCAGCCCCCCTGACAGGGCCTCTAATGAAAAACTGTTTTTT
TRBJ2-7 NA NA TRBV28 CASSFPGSYEQYF TGTGCCAGCAGTTTTCCAGGGTCCTACGAGCAGTACTTC
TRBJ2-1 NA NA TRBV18 CASSPLDRGNEQFF TGTGCCAGCTCACCCCTAGACCGAGGGAATGAGCAGTTCTTC
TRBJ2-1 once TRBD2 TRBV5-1 CASSRILRGGSDEQFF TGCGCCAGCAGCCGGATCTTAAGGGGAGGGTCTGATGAGCAGTTCTTC
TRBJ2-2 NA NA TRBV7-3 CASSLDVGVRGELFF TGTGCCAGCAGCCTAGATGTAGGGGTCCGCGGGGAGCTGTTTTTT
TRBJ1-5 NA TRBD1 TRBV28 CASSFRGYQPQHF TGTGCCAGCAGTTTCAGGGGGTATCAGCCCCAGCATTTT
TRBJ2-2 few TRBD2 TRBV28 CASPPRGTSGGSLGTGELFF TGTGCCAGCCCCCCCCGAGGCACTAGCGGGGGATCCTTAGGGACCGGGGAGCTGTTTTTT